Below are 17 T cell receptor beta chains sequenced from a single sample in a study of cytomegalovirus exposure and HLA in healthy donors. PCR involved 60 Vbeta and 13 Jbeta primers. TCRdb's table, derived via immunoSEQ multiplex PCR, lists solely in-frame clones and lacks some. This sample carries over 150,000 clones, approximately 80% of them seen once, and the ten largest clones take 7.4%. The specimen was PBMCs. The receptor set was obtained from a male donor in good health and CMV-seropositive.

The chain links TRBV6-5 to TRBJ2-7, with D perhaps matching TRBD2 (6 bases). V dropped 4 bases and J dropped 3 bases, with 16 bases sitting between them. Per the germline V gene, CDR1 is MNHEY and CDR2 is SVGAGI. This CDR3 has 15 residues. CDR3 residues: CASSSLGGPYYEQYF. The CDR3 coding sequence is TGTGCCAGCAGTTCCCTGGGAGGACCGTACTACGAGCAGTACTTC.

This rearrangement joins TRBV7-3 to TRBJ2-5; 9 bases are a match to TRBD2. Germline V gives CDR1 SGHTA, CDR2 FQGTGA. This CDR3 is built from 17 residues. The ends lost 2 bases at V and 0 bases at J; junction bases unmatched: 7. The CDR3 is CASSLGLAGSYQETQYF. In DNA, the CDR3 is TGTGCCAGCAGCTTAGGCCTAGCGGGGTCGTACCAAGAGACCCAGTACTTC. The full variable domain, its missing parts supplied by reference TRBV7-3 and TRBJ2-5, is GAGVSQTPSNKVTEKGKYVELRCDPISGHTALYWYRQSLGQGPEFLIYFQGTGAADDSGLPNDRFFAVRPEGSVSTLKIQRTERGDSAVYLCASSLGLAGSYQETQYFGPGTRLLVL.

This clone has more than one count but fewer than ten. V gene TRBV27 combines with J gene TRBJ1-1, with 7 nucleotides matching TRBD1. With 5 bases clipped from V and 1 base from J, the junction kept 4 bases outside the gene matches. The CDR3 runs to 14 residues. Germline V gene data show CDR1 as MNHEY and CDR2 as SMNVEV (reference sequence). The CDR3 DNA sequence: TGTGCCAGCAGTGGCCACAGGGGGAACACTGAAGCTTTCTTT. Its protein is CASSGHRGNTEAFF.

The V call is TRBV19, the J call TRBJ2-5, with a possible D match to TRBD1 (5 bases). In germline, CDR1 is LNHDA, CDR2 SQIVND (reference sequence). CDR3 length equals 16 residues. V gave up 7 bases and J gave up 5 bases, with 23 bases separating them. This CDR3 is CASMDQSNRRRETQYF. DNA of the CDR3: TGTGCCAGTATGGACCAGTCAAACAGGCGCAGGGAGACCCAGTACTTC. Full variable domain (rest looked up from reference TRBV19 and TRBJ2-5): DGGITQSPKYLFRKEGQNVTLSCEQNLNHDAMYWYRQDPGQGLRLIYYSQIVNDFQKGDIAEGYSVSREKKESFPLTVTSAQKNPTAFYLCASMDQSNRRRETQYFGPGTRLLVL.

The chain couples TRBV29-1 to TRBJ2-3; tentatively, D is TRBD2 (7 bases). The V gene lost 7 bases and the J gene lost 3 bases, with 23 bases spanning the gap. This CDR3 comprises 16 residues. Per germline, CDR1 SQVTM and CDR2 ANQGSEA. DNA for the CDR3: TGCAGCGCCCTAGGGGGGGGTCCCTTGGGGACAGATACGCAGTATTTT. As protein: CSALGGGPLGTDTQYF.

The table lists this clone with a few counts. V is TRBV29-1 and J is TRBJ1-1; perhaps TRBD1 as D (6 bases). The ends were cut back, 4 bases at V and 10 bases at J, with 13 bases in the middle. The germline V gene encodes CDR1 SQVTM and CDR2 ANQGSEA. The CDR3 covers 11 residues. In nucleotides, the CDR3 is TGCAGCGTTGGGACAGTTGGATCAGCTTTCTTT. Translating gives CSVGTVGSAFF.

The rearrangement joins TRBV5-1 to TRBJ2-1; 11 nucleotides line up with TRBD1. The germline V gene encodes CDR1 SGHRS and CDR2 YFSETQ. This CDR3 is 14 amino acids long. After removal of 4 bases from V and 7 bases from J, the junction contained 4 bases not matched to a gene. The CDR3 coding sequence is TGCGCCAGCAGCATGGGACAGGGGGTGAATGAGCAGTTCTTC. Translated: CASSMGQGVNEQFF.

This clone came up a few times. The DNA for the CDR3 is TGTGCCAGCAGTGCGAGCGGGTATGGCTACACCTTC. Translation gives CASSASGYGYTF. The chain joins TRBV14 to TRBJ1-2, with D hard to call. The germline CDR1 and CDR2 sequences are SGHDN and FVKESK. This CDR3 has 12 amino acids. Trimming took off 6 bases at V and 5 bases at J, with 10 bases between the two ends.

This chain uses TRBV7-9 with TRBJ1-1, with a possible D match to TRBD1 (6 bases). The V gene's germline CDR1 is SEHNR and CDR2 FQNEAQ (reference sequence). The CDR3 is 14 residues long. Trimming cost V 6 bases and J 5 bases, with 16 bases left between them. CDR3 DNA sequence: TGTGCCAGCAGTGATTACGGGACAAAAACTGAAGCTTTCTTT. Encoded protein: CASSDYGTKTEAFF.

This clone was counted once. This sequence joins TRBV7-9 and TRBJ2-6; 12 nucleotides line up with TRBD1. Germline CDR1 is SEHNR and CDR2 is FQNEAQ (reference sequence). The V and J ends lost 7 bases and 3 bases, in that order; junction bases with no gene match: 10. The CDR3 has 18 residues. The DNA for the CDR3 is TGTGCCAGCAACCCACCCGGGACAGGGGGCGTTGGGGCCAACGTCCTGACTTTC. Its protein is CASNPPGTGGVGANVLTF.

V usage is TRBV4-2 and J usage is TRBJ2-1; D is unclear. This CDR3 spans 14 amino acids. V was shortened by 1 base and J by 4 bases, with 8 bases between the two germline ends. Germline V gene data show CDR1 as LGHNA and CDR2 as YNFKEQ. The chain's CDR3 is CASSQARQYNEQFF. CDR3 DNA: TGTGCCAGCAGCCAAGCTAGGCAGTACAATGAGCAGTTCTTC.

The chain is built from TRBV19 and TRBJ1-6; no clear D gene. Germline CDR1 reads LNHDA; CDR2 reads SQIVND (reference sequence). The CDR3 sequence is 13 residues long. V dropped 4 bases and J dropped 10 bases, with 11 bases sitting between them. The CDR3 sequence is CASSSTEGSPLHF. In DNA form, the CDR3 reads TGTGCCAGTAGTAGCACCGAGGGCTCACCCCTCCACTTT.

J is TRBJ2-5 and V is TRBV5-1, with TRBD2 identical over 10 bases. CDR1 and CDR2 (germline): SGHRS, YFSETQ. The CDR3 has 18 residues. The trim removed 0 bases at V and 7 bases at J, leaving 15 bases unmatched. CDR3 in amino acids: CASSLVTASGGVGGTQYF. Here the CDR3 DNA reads TGCGCCAGCAGCTTGGTGACGGCTAGCGGGGGTGTAGGTGGGACCCAGTACTTC. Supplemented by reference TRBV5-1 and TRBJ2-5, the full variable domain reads KAGVTQTPRYLIKTRGQQVTLSCSPISGHRSVSWYQQTPGQGLQFLFEYFSETQRNKGNFPGRFSGRQFSNSRSEMNVSTLELGDSALYLCASSLVTASGGVGGTQYFGPGTRLLVL.

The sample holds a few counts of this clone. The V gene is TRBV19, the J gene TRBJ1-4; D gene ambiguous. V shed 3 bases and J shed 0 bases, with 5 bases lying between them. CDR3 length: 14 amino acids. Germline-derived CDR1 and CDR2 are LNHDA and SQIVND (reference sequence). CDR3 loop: CASSIVATNEKLFF. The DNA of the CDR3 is TGTGCCAGTAGTATCGTTGCAACTAATGAAAAACTGTTTTTT. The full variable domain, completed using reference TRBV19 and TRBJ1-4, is DGGITQSPKYLFRKEGQNVTLSCEQNLNHDAMYWYRQDPGQGLRLIYYSQIVNDFQKGDIAEGYSVSREKKESFPLTVTSAQKNPTAFYLCASSIVATNEKLFFGSGTQLSVL.

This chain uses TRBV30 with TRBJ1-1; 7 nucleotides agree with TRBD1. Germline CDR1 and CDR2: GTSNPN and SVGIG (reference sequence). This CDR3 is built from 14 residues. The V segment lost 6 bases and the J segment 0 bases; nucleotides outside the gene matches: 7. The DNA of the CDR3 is TGTGCCTGCCAGGGACAGAACATGAACACTGAAGCTTTCTTT. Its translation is CACQGQNMNTEAFF.

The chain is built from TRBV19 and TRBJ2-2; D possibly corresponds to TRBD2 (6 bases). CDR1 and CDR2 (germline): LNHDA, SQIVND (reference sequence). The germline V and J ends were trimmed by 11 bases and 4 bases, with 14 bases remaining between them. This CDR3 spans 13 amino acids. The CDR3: CAGGPAGTGELFF. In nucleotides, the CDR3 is TGTGCCGGAGGGCCGGCAGGCACCGGGGAGCTGTTTTTT.

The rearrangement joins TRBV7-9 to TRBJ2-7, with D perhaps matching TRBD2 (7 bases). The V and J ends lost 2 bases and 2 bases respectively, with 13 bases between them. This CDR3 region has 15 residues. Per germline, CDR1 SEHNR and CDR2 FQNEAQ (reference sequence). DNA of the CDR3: TGTGCCAGCAGCTTAAGCGCGGGGGCTCCCTACGAGCAGTACTTC. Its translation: CASSLSAGAPYEQYF.